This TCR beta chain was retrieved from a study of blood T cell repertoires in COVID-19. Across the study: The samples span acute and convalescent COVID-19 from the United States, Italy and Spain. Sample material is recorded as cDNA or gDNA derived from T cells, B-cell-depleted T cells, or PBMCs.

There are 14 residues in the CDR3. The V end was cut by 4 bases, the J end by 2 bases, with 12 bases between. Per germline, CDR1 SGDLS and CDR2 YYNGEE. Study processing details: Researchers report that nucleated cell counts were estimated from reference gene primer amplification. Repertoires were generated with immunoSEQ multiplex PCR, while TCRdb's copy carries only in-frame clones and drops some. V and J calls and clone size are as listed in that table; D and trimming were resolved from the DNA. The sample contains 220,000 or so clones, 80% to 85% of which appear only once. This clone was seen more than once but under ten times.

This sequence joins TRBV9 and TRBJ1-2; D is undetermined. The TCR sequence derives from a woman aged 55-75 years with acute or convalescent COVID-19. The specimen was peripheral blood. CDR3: CASSPPMANYGYTF. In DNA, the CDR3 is TGTGCCAGCAGCCCACCGATGGCAAACTATGGCTACACCTTC.